These 21 T cell receptor beta chains originate from one sample sequenced in a study of human T cells and chemical hapten exposure. The sample's time point: patch test 2, 6 weeks after DPC sensitization. Indicated treatment: therapeutic diphenylcyclopropenone sensitization with weekly scalp DPC. TCRdb called the RACE reads again in MiXCR, with one record for every CDR3 protein. The sample shows about 140,000 distinct CDR3 sequences, approximately 10% of them seen only once. The material was whole blood, obtained in connection with sensitization to the hapten diphenylcyclopropenone (DPC). All receptors come from a woman aged 50 to 60 with alopecia areata. Some clones in this sample may be carry-over from other donors' samples.

This clonotype showed up just a few times. The J gene is TRBJ1-1, the V gene TRBV29-1; 7 bases fit TRBD1. Looked up from germline, CDR1 is SQVTM and CDR2 is ANQGSEA. The CDR3 covers 11 residues. V lost 6 bases, J lost 6 bases, and 4 bases stayed unmatched. CDR3 DNA: TGCAGCGTCACAGGGGAGGCTGAAGCTTTCTTT. Translated: CSVTGEAEAFF.

This clonotype was found many times. The CDR3 is CASSLRTDTQYF. The CDR3 nucleotides are TGTGCCAGCAGCCTCCGCACAGATACGCAGTATTTT. This sequence joins TRBV13 and TRBJ2-3; D is unresolved. The CDR3 is made up of 12 amino acids. The V end lost 5 bases, the J end lost 1 base, and 4 bases lay between the germline ends. Germline CDR1 PRHDT, CDR2 FYEKMQ (reference sequence).

This chain links TRBV12-3 or TRBV12-4 with TRBJ1-1; unclear D gene. Trimming shortened V by 5 bases and J by 0 bases, and 10 bases separated the two germline ends. The CDR3 length is 14 residues. Written as DNA, the CDR3 is TGTGCCAGCAGTCTAGTTAGATTGAACACTGAAGCTTTCTTT. It translates to CASSLVRLNTEAFF.

This clonotype appeared a few times. The chain combines TRBV20-1 with TRBJ2-7, with a tentative D call TRBD1 (5 bases). The CDR3 loop spans 14 amino acids. V was clipped by 0 bases and J by 6 bases, with 15 bases between them. The V gene's germline CDR1 is DFQATT and CDR2 SNEGSKA (reference sequence). Here the CDR3 DNA reads TGCAGTGCTAGAGATCGGCAGGGAAAAGGCGAGCAGTACTTC. This codes for CSARDRQGKGEQYF.

This clonotype came up many times. The chain employs TRBV4-2 and TRBJ2-7, with D possibly being TRBD1 or TRBD2 (6 bases each). The CDR3 sequence is 14 residues long. Trimming took 0 bases from V and 5 from J, leaving 11 bases between them. The germline V gene has CDR1 LGHNA and CDR2 YNFKEQ. The CDR3 here is CASSQEGGTHEQYF. CDR3 bases: TGTGCCAGCAGCCAAGAAGGGGGGACCCACGAGCAGTACTTC.

The rearrangement joins TRBV12-3 or TRBV12-4 to TRBJ1-2; D may be TRBD1 (6 bases). This CDR3 has 12 amino acids. Trimming removed 4 bases at V and 8 bases at J, with 11 bases between. The CDR3: CASSYRAGGYTF. CDR3 nucleotide sequence: TGTGCCAGCAGTTACAGGGCGGGCGGCTACACCTTC.

In its sample, this clonotype was seen a few times. This sequence joins TRBV4-3 and TRBJ2-7, with 11 bases aligning to TRBD2. Germline V CDR1 and CDR2: LGHNA, YSLEER. This CDR3 is 15 amino acids long. After removal of 1 base from V and 2 bases from J, the junction contained 1 base not matched to a gene. The CDR3 DNA follows: TGCGCCAGCAGCCAAGTGACTAGCGGGACCTACGAGCAGTACTTC. Its translation is CASSQVTSGTYEQYF.

The CDR3 nucleotides read TGCGCCAGCAGTGGACCCGGGAATGAGCAGTTCTTC. This translates into CASSGPGNEQFF. The chain links TRBV10-1 to TRBJ2-1; the D is unclear. Trimming cost V 4 bases and J 7 bases, with 8 bases left between them. Germline values: CDR1 WNHNN, CDR2 SYGVQD (reference sequence). CDR3 length: 12 residues.

The V gene is TRBV27, the J gene TRBJ1-4; 7 nucleotides agree with TRBD1. The germline V gene has CDR1 MNHEY and CDR2 SMNVEV (reference sequence). Losses at the gene ends were 6 bases for V and 2 bases for J; bases not matched to a gene: 12. The CDR3 is made up of 17 amino acids. Here the CDR3 DNA reads TGTGCCAGCAGCCCCCGTGGGACAGTAGGCACTAATGAAAAACTGTTTTTT. Protein sequence: CASSPRGTVGTNEKLFF.

This clonotype was observed a handful of times. This sequence joins TRBV19 and TRBJ1-2; D is possibly TRBD1 (5 bases). Trimming pared 11 bases from V and 2 bases from J, leaving 12 bases between. Germline V gene lookup returns CDR1 LNHDA and CDR2 SQIVND (reference sequence). CDR3 size: 12 residues. The CDR3 is CASRDQNYGYTF. For the CDR3, the DNA is TGTGCCTCGAGGGACCAAAACTATGGCTACACCTTC. Full variable domain (remainder filled in from reference TRBV19 and TRBJ1-2): DGGITQSPKYLFRKEGQNVTLSCEQNLNHDAMYWYRQDPGQGLRLIYYSQIVNDFQKGDIAEGYSVSREKKESFPLTVTSAQKNPTAFYLCASRDQNYGYTFGSGTRLTVV.

This clonotype occurred a few times. The chain recombines TRBV12-3 or TRBV12-4 with TRBJ2-7; 7 bases fit TRBD1. The CDR3 loop spans 13 amino acids. The J segment lost 0 bases and the V segment lost 6 bases, leaving 2 bases of the junction unmatched. CDR3 coding DNA: TGTGCCAGCAGGGGGACAGTCTCCTACGAGCAGTACTTC. It encodes CASRGTVSYEQYF.

The chain recombines TRBV20-1 with TRBJ1-4; 7 nucleotides match TRBD1. This CDR3 region has 13 residues. The trim removed 5 bases at V and 4 bases at J, leaving 4 bases unmatched. Germline values: CDR1 DFQATT, CDR2 SNEGSKA (reference sequence). This CDR3 reads CSASRGSNEKLFF. For the CDR3, the DNA is TGCAGTGCTTCCAGGGGGAGTAATGAAAAACTGTTTTTT.

The V call is TRBV6-1, the J call TRBJ1-4, with D tentatively TRBD1 (6 bases). CDR1 and CDR2 (germline): MNHNS, SASEGT. V shed 6 bases and J shed 7 bases, with 12 bases lying between them. The CDR3 has 13 amino acids. For the CDR3, the DNA is TGTGCCAGCAGGAGGACAGCAAGTGAAAAACTGTTTTTT. Protein product: CASRRTASEKLFF.

V and J are TRBV7-2 and TRBJ2-4; D call uncertain. The CDR3 totals 18 residues. Germline V lookup: CDR1 SGHTA, CDR2 FQGNSA. V lost 5 bases to trimming and J lost 0 bases, with 20 bases between them. Here the CDR3 DNA reads TGTGCCAGCAGCCTAAACAGAGCCCAGCACTTAGCCAAAAACATTCAGTACTTC. Protein product: CASSLNRAQHLAKNIQYF.

The V call is TRBV4-2, the J call TRBJ2-7, with TRBD1 identical over 11 bases. CDR1 and CDR2 (germline): LGHNA, YNFKEQ. V lost 4 bases, J lost 6 bases, and 5 bases stayed unmatched. There are 14 residues in the CDR3. As DNA, the CDR3 is TGTGCCAGCAGCCTTGGGACAGGGGGAATCGAGCAGTACTTC. This sequence encodes CASSLGTGGIEQYF.

For the CDR3, the DNA is TGTGCCAGCAGCCCCGGGACCGCACTTAGCACAGATACGCAGTATTTT. Translating gives CASSPGTALSTDTQYF. The gene calls are TRBV3-1 and TRBJ2-3; D may be TRBD1 or TRBD2 (5 bases each). Germline CDR1 is LGHDT and CDR2 is YNNKEL (reference sequence). The CDR3 has 16 residues. The V gene lost 4 bases and the J gene lost 0 bases, with 14 bases spanning the gap.

This clonotype was counted a few times. The chain combines TRBV4-3 with TRBJ2-1; D is ambiguous. CDR1 is LGHNA, CDR2 YSLEER, per germline. The CDR3 is 15 residues long. V gave up 4 bases and J gave up 2 bases, with 12 bases separating them. Written as DNA, the CDR3 is TGCGCCAGCAGCCTGGATACGGCGGCCTACAATGAGCAGTTCTTC. This encodes CASSLDTAAYNEQFF.

This clonotype appeared many times. The genes are TRBV4-1 and TRBJ2-4; 10 positions agree with TRBD1. Per the germline V gene, CDR1 is MGHRA and CDR2 is YSYEKL. J lost 8 bases, V lost 0 bases, and 4 bases had no gene match. This CDR3 is 15 amino acids long. CDR3 amino acids: CASSQEGTGVDIQYF. DNA of the CDR3: TGCGCCAGCAGCCAAGAAGGGACAGGGGTGGACATTCAGTACTTC.

The chain uses TRBV5-6 and TRBJ2-1; D is unresolved. V was shortened by 0 bases and J by 0 bases, with 10 bases between the two germline ends. The CDR3 is made up of 16 amino acids. The germline gives CDR1 SGHDT, CDR2 YYEEEE. This CDR3 is CASSLVSPSSYNEQFF. The CDR3 DNA follows: TGTGCCAGCAGCTTGGTTAGTCCCAGCTCCTACAATGAGCAGTTCTTC.

Many counts were recorded for this clonotype. V and J are TRBV20-1 and TRBJ2-4; perhaps TRBD2 as D (5 bases). V dropped 0 bases and J dropped 1 base, with 16 bases sitting between them. CDR1 DFQATT and CDR2 SNEGSKA come from the germline V gene (reference sequence). CDR3 length: 17 amino acids. The CDR3 DNA reads as TGCAGTGCTAGAGATCCTGGGATCGGGGAGGCCAAAAACATTCAGTACTTC. Residues: CSARDPGIGEAKNIQYF.

This clonotype was seen ten or more times. This rearrangement joins TRBV27 to TRBJ2-1; possibly TRBD2 for D (6 bases). Germline-derived CDR1 and CDR2 are MNHEY and SMNVEV (reference sequence). The CDR3 is 16 residues long. Trimming removed 1 base from V and 5 bases from J, with 15 bases in between. The chain's CDR3 is CASSLLGSRTNNEQFF. CDR3 bases: TGTGCCAGCAGTTTATTAGGTAGTCGGACTAACAATGAGCAGTTCTTC.